This T cell receptor (beta chain) was captured in a study of cytomegalovirus exposure and HLA in healthy donors. V lost 11 bases to trimming and J lost 4 bases, with 11 bases between them. This CDR3 spans 11 amino acids. Germline V gene sequence: CDR1 SNHLY, CDR2 FYNNEI. As regards this clone: Its antigen is unknown.

Study outcomes and limitations: A list of 164 TCR beta chains associated with cytomegalovirus was given. A few chains linked to CMV were shown in vitro to be specific for CMV antigens.

The data were produced by immunoSEQ multiplex PCR, yet TCRdb's version contains in-frame clones alone and is incomplete. The sample lists 130,000 to 150,000 clones; roughly 87% were seen once. The sequenced material came from PBMCs. This rearrangement joins TRBV2 to TRBJ1-2; D possibly corresponds to TRBD1 (5 bases). The clonotype originates from a young man in good health and CMV-seropositive. For the CDR3, the DNA is TGTGCCGATGGGGCAGCCTATGGCTACACCTTC. Protein sequence: CADGAAYGYTF.